The 7 T cell receptor beta chains below all came from one sample that was sequenced in a study of T-cell reconstitution after alpha-beta-depleted transplantation in children. Construction of the TCRbeta library involved unique molecular identifiers. TCRdb recomputed calls from the PCR reads with MiXCR, one row per CDR3 protein. The top ten hold 5% to 6.5% of the sample, which has 400,000 to 500,000 distinct CDR3 sequences, about a tenth seen once. This material consisted of PBMCs from the stem cell graft donor, taken from the stem cell graft. The receptors stem from a human donor who donated a stem cell graft to a child with acute myeloid leukemia.

In regard to this clonotype: This may be a read error, as it is one base from a much larger clone. The chain carries TRBV9 and TRBJ1-1, with no clear D. Germline assignment: CDR1 SGDLS and CDR2 YYNGEE. The CDR3 totals 13 residues. CDR3 in DNA: TGTGCCAGCAGCGTAGGGGCCAACACTGACGCTTTCTTT. Protein product: CASSVGANTDAFF.

This clonotype was seen only a few times. The rearrangement joins TRBV3-1 to TRBJ1-2, with TRBD1 matching over 8 bases. The CDR3 consists of 15 residues. CDR1 and CDR2 from the germline V gene are LGHDT and YNNKEL (reference sequence). The V and J ends lost 3 bases and 4 bases, in that order; junction bases with no gene match: 7. CDR3 sequence reads: CASSQQGAGGYGYTF. The DNA for the CDR3 is TGTGCCAGCAGCCAGCAGGGGGCAGGGGGCTATGGCTACACCTTC.

This clonotype was detected a few times. V and J are TRBV3-1 and TRBJ1-6; TRBD1 might be the D (5 bases). Germline V CDR1 and CDR2: LGHDT, YNNKEL (reference sequence). Trimming shortened V by 0 bases and J by 10 bases, and 16 bases separated the two germline ends. The CDR3 runs to 16 residues. CDR3 in amino acids: CASSQERGRGRSPLHF. CDR3 nucleotides: TGTGCCAGCAGCCAAGAAAGGGGCCGTGGTAGGTCACCCCTCCACTTT.

This clonotype has a count of ten or more. The chain carries TRBV3-1 and TRBJ2-7, with unresolved D. The V gene lost 1 base and the J gene lost 6 bases, with 13 bases spanning the gap. CDR1 and CDR2 (germline): LGHDT, YNNKEL (reference sequence). The CDR3 spans 14 residues. CDR3 protein: CASSQASTLGEQYF. The CDR3 DNA follows: TGTGCCAGCAGCCAAGCTTCTACTTTGGGCGAGCAGTACTTC.

This clonotype has a count of ten or more. The chain links TRBV20-1 to TRBJ2-5; 11 bases are a match to TRBD1. Trimming removed 3 bases from V and 2 bases from J; junction bases left unmatched: 8. The germline V gene has CDR1 DFQATT and CDR2 SNEGSKA (reference sequence). The CDR3 totals 16 residues. The CDR3 nucleotides read TGCAGTGCTAGGGAGCTCGGGACAGGGGGGCAAGAGACCCAGTACTTC. The encoded protein is CSARELGTGGQETQYF.

The rearrangement links TRBV5-6 to TRBJ2-5; D unresolved. Trimming stripped 3 bases from V and 5 bases from J, with 17 bases between. The V gene's germline CDR1 is SGHDT and CDR2 YYEEEE. The length of the CDR3 is 15 residues. The CDR3 DNA reads TGTGCCAGCAGCTCCCCGAACGGACCGCAGGAGACCCAGTACTTC. This translates into CASSSPNGPQETQYF.

This clonotype was detected only a few times. The chain uses TRBV29-1 and TRBJ2-5, with 10 bases matching TRBD2. Germline CDR1 and CDR2: SQVTM and ANQGSEA. V lost 3 bases, J lost 5 bases, and 9 bases stayed unmatched. The length of the CDR3 is 15 residues. The CDR3 loop reads CSVDEAGGPLETQYF. The CDR3 DNA is TGCAGCGTTGACGAAGCGGGGGGGCCTTTGGAGACCCAGTACTTC.